The rows below give T cell receptor beta chains drawn from one sample of a study of CD8 T cells in Susac syndrome. TCRdb used MiXCR to reprocess the immunoSEQ multiplex PCR reads, holding one entry per CDR3 protein. The profile shows about 76,000 distinct CDR3 sequences, approximately 93% of them singletons. The sequencing input was CD8+ T cells from PBMCs. The receptor set was obtained from a human donor with Susac syndrome. Each CDR3 is given with its conserved first and last residue. D genes are given only for firm matches. The size field is filled for only some rows; it gives once, few, many or a size class.

j_gene: TRBJ2-1
v_gene: TRBV7-7
d_gene: TRBD2
abundance: -
CDR3nt: TGTGCCAGCAGCCCGTTAGCGGGAGCTAGCTACAATGAGCAGTTCTTC
CDR3aa: CASSPLAGASYNEQFF

j_gene: TRBJ1-3
v_gene: TRBV19
d_gene: -
abundance: once
CDR3nt: TGTGCCAGTAGTCCCGGGACCTCTGGAAACACCATATATTTT
CDR3aa: CASSPGTSGNTIYF

j_gene: TRBJ2-1
v_gene: TRBV6-2/TRBV6-3
d_gene: -
abundance: -
CDR3nt: TGTGCCAGCGGCTACTGGGCGGGGTACAATGAGCAGTTCTTC
CDR3aa: CASGYWAGYNEQFF

j_gene: TRBJ2-7
v_gene: TRBV30
d_gene: TRBD1
abundance: -
CDR3nt: TGTGCCTGGAGGGAGAGGGGGCTCTACGAGCAGTACTTC
CDR3aa: CAWRERGLYEQYF

j_gene: TRBJ1-2
v_gene: TRBV25-1
d_gene: TRBD1
abundance: -
CDR3nt: TGTGCCAGCAGTGATCGTAGGGACAGGGGTTATGGCTACACCTTC
CDR3aa: CASSDRRDRGYGYTF

j_gene: TRBJ1-1
v_gene: TRBV20-1
d_gene: TRBD1
abundance: -
CDR3nt: TGCAGTGCTACGGGGGACAGACGATTTGAAGCTTTCTTT
CDR3aa: CSATGDRRFEAFF

j_gene: TRBJ1-2
v_gene: TRBV6-2/TRBV6-3
d_gene: -
abundance: -
CDR3nt: TGTGCCAGCAGTTACCCCCCAGACCCCGTCTATGGCTACACCTTC
CDR3aa: CASSYPPDPVYGYTF

j_gene: TRBJ2-5
v_gene: TRBV7-6
d_gene: TRBD1
abundance: -
CDR3nt: TGTGCCAGCAGCTTTGGGACAGCCCAAGAGACCCAGTACTTC
CDR3aa: CASSFGTAQETQYF

j_gene: TRBJ2-7
v_gene: TRBV30
d_gene: TRBD1
abundance: -
CDR3nt: TGTGCCTGGAGTCGACCGGACAGGCCCCGCGGGGAGCAGTACTTC
CDR3aa: CAWSRPDRPRGEQYF

j_gene: TRBJ1-1
v_gene: TRBV5-1
d_gene: -
abundance: -
CDR3nt: TGCGCCAGCAGATCCGAACAACTACAGAACACTGAAGCTTTCTTT
CDR3aa: CASRSEQLQNTEAFF

j_gene: TRBJ2-4
v_gene: TRBV4-2
d_gene: TRBD2
abundance: -
CDR3nt: TGTGCCAGCGGCCAAGAAAGGGCGGGAGGGCCGGCCAAAAACATTCAGTACTTC
CDR3aa: CASGQERAGGPAKNIQYF

j_gene: TRBJ1-2
v_gene: TRBV2
d_gene: -
abundance: -
CDR3nt: TGTGCCAGCCGGCAGGGGAGGGCGAACTATGGCTACACCTTC
CDR3aa: CASRQGRANYGYTF

j_gene: TRBJ2-5
v_gene: TRBV28
d_gene: TRBD1
abundance: -
CDR3nt: TGTGCCAGCAGTTTATCGACAGGGGGCGAGGAGACCCAGTACTTC
CDR3aa: CASSLSTGGEETQYF

j_gene: TRBJ1-2
v_gene: TRBV20-1
d_gene: -
abundance: -
CDR3nt: TGCAGTGCTAGAAACTCTAGGGCAGGGGAATTTGATGGCTACACCTTC
CDR3aa: CSARNSRAGEFDGYTF

j_gene: TRBJ1-1
v_gene: TRBV11-2
d_gene: -
abundance: -
CDR3nt: TGTGCCAGCAGCTTGGAACCGAACACTGAAGCTTTCTTT
CDR3aa: CASSLEPNTEAFF

j_gene: TRBJ2-1
v_gene: TRBV3-1
d_gene: -
abundance: -
CDR3nt: TGTGCCAGCAGCCAAGATCCGCGTCGCTCCAATGAGCAGTTCTTC
CDR3aa: CASSQDPRRSNEQFF

j_gene: TRBJ2-7
v_gene: TRBV20-1
d_gene: -
abundance: -
CDR3nt: TGCAGTGCTGCTCCAGAACTCGGGGTAGGCGGACCGGTGTGGTCCTACGAGCAGTACTTC
CDR3aa: CSAAPELGVGGPVWSYEQYF

j_gene: TRBJ2-2
v_gene: TRBV20-1
d_gene: -
abundance: -
CDR3nt: TGCAGTGCTAGAAAGGGGCAGGGGAACACCGGGGAGCTGTTTTTT
CDR3aa: CSARKGQGNTGELFF

j_gene: TRBJ1-1
v_gene: TRBV4-1
d_gene: TRBD1
abundance: -
CDR3nt: TGCGCCAGCAGCCAAAAACAGGGGGTCACTGAAGCTTTCTTT
CDR3aa: CASSQKQGVTEAFF

j_gene: TRBJ2-7
v_gene: TRBV28
d_gene: -
abundance: -
CDR3nt: TGTGCCAGCAGTTTCTCCTCCTACGAGCAGTACTTC
CDR3aa: CASSFSSYEQYF

j_gene: TRBJ1-1
v_gene: TRBV3-1
d_gene: -
abundance: -
CDR3nt: TGTGCCAGCAGCCAAGAAGGCGACAGAGACACTGAAGCTTTCTTT
CDR3aa: CASSQEGDRDTEAFF

j_gene: TRBJ2-5
v_gene: TRBV5-1
d_gene: TRBD2
abundance: -
CDR3nt: TGCGCCAGCAGCCTGGGGGGACTAGCGGGAGGAGAGACCCAGTACTTC
CDR3aa: CASSLGGLAGGETQYF

j_gene: TRBJ1-5
v_gene: TRBV5-1
d_gene: TRBD1
abundance: -
CDR3nt: TGCGCCAGCGGGTCCGAGGGACAGCTTTCGAGGGGCAATCAGCCCCAGCATTTT
CDR3aa: CASGSEGQLSRGNQPQHF

j_gene: TRBJ2-3
v_gene: TRBV2
d_gene: TRBD2
abundance: -
CDR3nt: TGTGCCAGCAGTGAACCAGCGGGGTGGGCAGATACGCAGTATTTT
CDR3aa: CASSEPAGWADTQYF

j_gene: TRBJ1-1
v_gene: TRBV20-1
d_gene: -
abundance: -
CDR3nt: TGCAGTGCTAGAGGGACAGACATGAACACTGAAGCTTTCTTT
CDR3aa: CSARGTDMNTEAFF

j_gene: TRBJ2-5
v_gene: TRBV20-1
d_gene: TRBD2
abundance: -
CDR3nt: TGCAGTGCTCCTGGACTAGCGGGGGGACAAGAGACCCAGTACTTC
CDR3aa: CSAPGLAGGQETQYF

j_gene: TRBJ2-5
v_gene: TRBV7-2
d_gene: -
abundance: -
CDR3nt: TGTGCCAGCAGCTTAGATGAAAGGAGGTTCTTCGGGGAGACCCAGTACTTC
CDR3aa: CASSLDERRFFGETQYF

j_gene: TRBJ1-5
v_gene: TRBV5-6
d_gene: TRBD1
abundance: -
CDR3nt: TGTGCCAGCAGTAAACAGGGGGCGGGAAGTCAGCCCCAGCATTTT
CDR3aa: CASSKQGAGSQPQHF

j_gene: TRBJ1-3
v_gene: TRBV2
d_gene: TRBD1
abundance: once
CDR3nt: TGTGCCAGCAGTGACAGGGGGCAAGGAAACACCATATATTTT
CDR3aa: CASSDRGQGNTIYF

j_gene: TRBJ1-5
v_gene: TRBV28
d_gene: TRBD1
abundance: -
CDR3nt: TGTGCCAGCAACCCGACAGGGAGTGTGCATCAGCCCCAGCATTTT
CDR3aa: CASNPTGSVHQPQHF

j_gene: TRBJ2-7
v_gene: TRBV3-1
d_gene: TRBD2
abundance: -
CDR3nt: TGTGCCAGCAGGGATAGGACTAGCTTGTATAGCGAGCAGTACTTC
CDR3aa: CASRDRTSLYSEQYF

j_gene: TRBJ1-1
v_gene: TRBV20-1
d_gene: TRBD1
abundance: -
CDR3nt: TGCAGTGCTAGGGGGACAGGGGGCTTTCGCGCTTTCTTT
CDR3aa: CSARGTGGFRAFF

j_gene: TRBJ1-1
v_gene: TRBV27
d_gene: -
abundance: -
CDR3nt: TGTGCCAGCAGTTCAGGGGTGAACACTGAAGCTTTCTTT
CDR3aa: CASSSGVNTEAFF

j_gene: TRBJ2-1
v_gene: TRBV2
d_gene: -
abundance: -
CDR3nt: TGTGCCAGCCGAGGACTATTCTACAATGAGCAGTTCTTC
CDR3aa: CASRGLFYNEQFF

j_gene: TRBJ2-7
v_gene: TRBV6-2/TRBV6-3
d_gene: TRBD2
abundance: -
CDR3nt: TGTGCCAGCAGTAGCGGGAGTATCTACGAGCAGTACTTC
CDR3aa: CASSSGSIYEQYF

j_gene: TRBJ2-1
v_gene: TRBV12-3/TRBV12-4
d_gene: TRBD2
abundance: -
CDR3nt: TGTGCCAGCAGTCCCAGCGGGACTGAGCAGTTCTTC
CDR3aa: CASSPSGTEQFF

j_gene: TRBJ2-6
v_gene: TRBV27
d_gene: -
abundance: -
CDR3nt: TGTGCCAGCAGCTTGACTTTCGCAGGGGCCAACGTCCTGACTTTC
CDR3aa: CASSLTFAGANVLTF

j_gene: TRBJ1-2
v_gene: TRBV13
d_gene: -
abundance: -
CDR3nt: TGTGCCAGCAGCCCAAACAGGGCTAGGGCTAACTATGGCTACACCTTC
CDR3aa: CASSPNRARANYGYTF

j_gene: TRBJ1-1
v_gene: TRBV7-2
d_gene: -
abundance: -
CDR3nt: TGTGCCAGCAGCTACCCTGGAAGTTCGAACACTGAAGCTTTCTTT
CDR3aa: CASSYPGSSNTEAFF

j_gene: TRBJ2-1
v_gene: TRBV29-1
d_gene: TRBD2
abundance: -
CDR3nt: TGCAGCGCCAGAGAGTGGGAGGGGAACAATGAGCAGTTCTTC
CDR3aa: CSAREWEGNNEQFF

j_gene: TRBJ2-1
v_gene: TRBV7-9
d_gene: -
abundance: -
CDR3nt: TGTGCCAGCAGCTTAGATTATGACAATGAGCAGTTCTTC
CDR3aa: CASSLDYDNEQFF

j_gene: TRBJ1-1
v_gene: TRBV7-6
d_gene: -
abundance: few
CDR3nt: TGTGCCAGCAGCTTAGTCGGGGAGGGGAACACTGAAGCTTTCTTT
CDR3aa: CASSLVGEGNTEAFF

j_gene: TRBJ2-7
v_gene: TRBV11-2
d_gene: TRBD2
abundance: -
CDR3nt: TGTGCCAGCAGCTTAGGGAGGACTAGCGGAAAATCCTACGAGCAGTACTTC
CDR3aa: CASSLGRTSGKSYEQYF

j_gene: TRBJ2-5
v_gene: TRBV2
d_gene: TRBD2
abundance: once
CDR3nt: TGTGCCAGCAAGGAGCGGGGGGGCCAAGAGACCCAGTACTTC
CDR3aa: CASKERGGQETQYF

j_gene: TRBJ2-1
v_gene: TRBV3-1
d_gene: TRBD2
abundance: -
CDR3nt: TGTGCCAGCAGCCAAGTTAGGGGGACTAGCGGGCGTTACAATGAGCAGTTCTTC
CDR3aa: CASSQVRGTSGRYNEQFF

j_gene: TRBJ2-3
v_gene: TRBV28
d_gene: -
abundance: -
CDR3nt: TGTGCCAGCACCCCGGCTAGCGAGACAGATACGCAGTATTTT
CDR3aa: CASTPASETDTQYF

j_gene: TRBJ2-1
v_gene: TRBV27
d_gene: -
abundance: -
CDR3nt: TGTGCCAGCAGTCCCATGGGAGGGGGGTCGGCCGAGCAGTTCTTC
CDR3aa: CASSPMGGGSAEQFF

j_gene: TRBJ2-1
v_gene: TRBV5-4
d_gene: -
abundance: once
CDR3nt: TGTGCCAGCAGCCCGGCCGAAATCTCCTACAATGAGCAGTTCTTC
CDR3aa: CASSPAEISYNEQFF

j_gene: TRBJ2-7
v_gene: TRBV27
d_gene: -
abundance: -
CDR3nt: TGTGCCAGCAGTTTGCATATAGGCATTGACGAGCAGTACTTC
CDR3aa: CASSLHIGIDEQYF

j_gene: TRBJ2-7
v_gene: TRBV6-6
d_gene: -
abundance: -
CDR3nt: TGTGCCAGCAGTTACACGATAGACTTAAATTCCTACGAGCAGTACTTC
CDR3aa: CASSYTIDLNSYEQYF

j_gene: TRBJ2-3
v_gene: TRBV5-6
d_gene: -
abundance: -
CDR3nt: TGTGCCAGCAGCTTGGTCTCTAGCCAGGGGCGAGATACGCAGTATTTT
CDR3aa: CASSLVSSQGRDTQYF

j_gene: TRBJ2-3
v_gene: TRBV4-3
d_gene: -
abundance: -
CDR3nt: TGCGCCAGCAGCCAAGAAGGAACAAGGGCAGATACGCAGTATTTT
CDR3aa: CASSQEGTRADTQYF

j_gene: TRBJ2-1
v_gene: TRBV6-2/TRBV6-3
d_gene: -
abundance: -
CDR3nt: TGTGCCAGCAGTTACTCGATCCAGTACAATGAGCAGTTCTTC
CDR3aa: CASSYSIQYNEQFF

j_gene: TRBJ1-1
v_gene: TRBV2
d_gene: -
abundance: -
CDR3nt: TGTGCCAGCACGAGCCTCATGAACACTGAAGCTTTCTTT
CDR3aa: CASTSLMNTEAFF

j_gene: TRBJ2-3
v_gene: TRBV9
d_gene: TRBD2
abundance: once
CDR3nt: TGTGCCAGCAGCCCCCGACTAGCGGGAGGAGTTGGTACGCAGTATTTT
CDR3aa: CASSPRLAGGVGTQYF

j_gene: TRBJ2-3
v_gene: TRBV7-6
d_gene: -
abundance: -
CDR3nt: TGTGCCAGCAGCTGGAACTTGATAATTTCTAGCACAGATACGCAGTATTTT
CDR3aa: CASSWNLIISSTDTQYF

j_gene: TRBJ2-7
v_gene: TRBV7-8
d_gene: TRBD2
abundance: -
CDR3nt: TGTGCCAGCAGCCGGGCGGGGGTAGGAGAGCAGTACTTC
CDR3aa: CASSRAGVGEQYF

j_gene: TRBJ1-1
v_gene: TRBV29-1
d_gene: -
abundance: -
CDR3nt: TGCAGCGTCCCATTGGGGACTGAAGCTTTCTTT
CDR3aa: CSVPLGTEAFF

j_gene: TRBJ2-6
v_gene: TRBV27
d_gene: -
abundance: -
CDR3nt: TGTGCCAGCAGTCCGGGGGCAGGTGTCTCTGGGGCCAACGTCCTGACTTTC
CDR3aa: CASSPGAGVSGANVLTF